This T cell receptor (beta chain) was sequenced during a study of blood T cell repertoires in COVID-19 (dated by TCRdb to the early 2020s). Concerning the study at large: Samples covering the acute and convalescent phases of COVID-19 were provided by collaborators in the United States, Italy and Spain. Samples came from the ongoing ImmuneRACE study (first 160 participants) plus 1,254 subjects from 6 global collaborators. Nearly every sample came with metadata listing a de-identified subject ID, COVID-19 status, age in years and sex. The repertoires were released in a freely available public database intended as a resource for research on the immune response to SARS-CoV-2. The prospective study material was composed of cDNA or gDNA derived from T cells, B-cell-depleted T cells, or PBMCs. Where HLA class I and class II types were available, the types were taken from metadata supplied by the sample provider, not from assay-based typing. Deeply sampled blood TCRbeta repertoires from subjects exposed to, actively infected with, or recovered from COVID-19 were included in the dataset. The full study reports these points: Clinical and demographic metadata were provided uncurated, with the amount varying by source and participant.

Between the V and J ends, shortened by 8 bases and 6 bases respectively, the junction contains 12 bases. CDR1 and CDR2 are drawn from the germline V gene: SQVTM, ANQGSEA. The CDR3 runs 11 amino acids, cysteine and phenylalanine included. The sequence is cut down to CDR3 DNA, 33 bases in frame from base 1. The immunoSEQ Assay, a bias-controlled multiplex PCR, was used to amplify TCRbeta CDR3 regions from genomic DNA. Concerning the study's data processing: Within the assay, amplification of reference gene primers was used to estimate how many nucleated cells each sample contained. To quantify the absolute abundance of each unique TCRbeta CDR3 rearrangement, sequence reads were collapsed and filtered. For each sample, productive Simpson clonality was calculated as the square root of Simpson's diversity index over productive rearrangements. Imported from immuneACCESS, the table was reduced by TCRdb to in-frame sequences with V and J called. These copies leave out some clones; in studies compared against another copy, an unresolved V gene accounts for under half, and the cause of the remainder is not known. The V and J calls and the clone size are those of that table, but D and trimming were determined from the DNA. This sample is represented by about 130,000 clones; approximately 80% of them were singletons. The ten largest clones capture roughly 10% of the sample.

Whole blood was collected in K2EDTA tubes by collaborating institutions according to the institutions' own protocols. For TCRbeta analysis, collaborator samples were shipped as frozen whole blood, as isolated PBMCs, or as DNA extracted from either sample type. As concerns this clone: The clone's antigen remains unknown. Qualities for individual bases were not recorded, and no much larger clone is one base off.

The sample comprised peripheral blood. This sequence uses TRBV29-1 and TRBJ2-3; the D gene is unclear. The TCR sequence derives from a man between 60 and 75 years old with acute or convalescent COVID-19. The CDR3 protein sequence reads: CSPGFGDTQYF. The DNA reads as follows: TGCAGCCCTGGATTCGGGGATACGCAGTATTTT.